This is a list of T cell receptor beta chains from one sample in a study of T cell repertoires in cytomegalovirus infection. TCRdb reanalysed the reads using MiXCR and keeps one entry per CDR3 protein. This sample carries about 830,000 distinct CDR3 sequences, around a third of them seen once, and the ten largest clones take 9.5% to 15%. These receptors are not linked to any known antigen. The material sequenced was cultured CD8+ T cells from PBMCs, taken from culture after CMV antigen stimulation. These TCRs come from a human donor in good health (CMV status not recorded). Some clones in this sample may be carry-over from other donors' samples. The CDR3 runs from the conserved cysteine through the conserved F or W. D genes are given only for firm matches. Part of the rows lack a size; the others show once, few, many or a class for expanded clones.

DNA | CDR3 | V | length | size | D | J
TGTGCCAGCAGCTCCACCCAAGTCCTCTATGGCTACACCTTC | CASSSTQVLYGYTF | TRBV7-8 | 14 | few | - | TRBJ1-2
TGTGCCACCAGTGATCGGACAGGGGGCTACGAGCAGTTCTTC | CATSDRTGGYEQFF | TRBV24-1 | 14 | few | TRBD1 | TRBJ2-1
TGTGCCAGCAGCCTCGGAACAGGGCCCGACACCATATATTTT | CASSLGTGPDTIYF | TRBV4-2 | 14 | - | - | TRBJ1-3
TGTGCCAGCAGCCCCCGAGAACGAGCCCTCGCGGATACGCAGTATTTT | CASSPRERALADTQYF | TRBV7-2 | 16 | many | - | TRBJ2-3
TGCGCCAGCAGCCACCCCAAAGAGGGGGGGCGGGAGACCCAGTACTTC | CASSHPKEGGRETQYF | TRBV4-1 | 16 | - | - | TRBJ2-5
TGTGCCAGCACCCCCGGCGGGTTTCAAGCTTTCTTT | CASTPGGFQAFF | TRBV12-3/TRBV12-4 | 12 | many | - | TRBJ1-1
TGTGCCAGCAGTTTGGGCCTCCAGGGGGCGGCCCGGACAGATACGCAGTATTTT | CASSLGLQGAARTDTQYF | TRBV6-8 | 18 | once | TRBD1 | TRBJ2-3
TGTGCCAGCAGCCTCTTTTGGGGGGACCATAGCAATCAGCCCCAGCATTTT | CASSLFWGDHSNQPQHF | TRBV7-2 | 17 | - | - | TRBJ1-5
TGTGCCAGCAGTTACTTGGCAGTCGGAGATACGCAGTATTTT | CASSYLAVGDTQYF | TRBV6-5 | 14 | - | - | TRBJ2-3
TGTGCCAGCAGTTCCATACCGAGTTTGGACACTGAAGCTTTCTTT | CASSSIPSLDTEAFF | TRBV27 | 15 | - | - | TRBJ1-1
TGTGCCAGCAGCTCGCCCCTCGAGTCCTACGAGCAGTACTTC | CASSSPLESYEQYF | TRBV7-9 | 14 | - | - | TRBJ2-7
TGTGCCAGCAGCGTAGCTGAGGGGGGGCCTAGCACAGATACGCAGTATTTT | CASSVAEGGPSTDTQYF | TRBV9 | 17 | few | - | TRBJ2-3
TGTGCCAGCAGTCCTGTTGGGGGAACCTATGGCTACACCTTC | CASSPVGGTYGYTF | TRBV12-3/TRBV12-4 | 14 | - | - | TRBJ1-2
TGTGCCAGCAGTTTCCTAGCGGGGTCGAGAGATACGCAGTATTTT | CASSFLAGSRDTQYF | TRBV2 | 15 | - | TRBD2 | TRBJ2-3
TGTGCCAGCAGTTACAAGCTGGATCAGCCCCAGCATTTT | CASSYKLDQPQHF | TRBV6-8 | 13 | few | - | TRBJ1-5
TGTGCCAGCAGTGATATAGCGGGGGGGATCCAAGAGACCCAGTACTTC | CASSDIAGGIQETQYF | TRBV25-1 | 16 | few | TRBD2 | TRBJ2-5
TGTGCCAGCAGCCTCTATGGGAGCAATCAGCCCCAGCATTTT | CASSLYGSNQPQHF | TRBV27 | 14 | many | - | TRBJ1-5
TGTGCCAGCCGACAGACAGGGGACGGGTGGGAGCAGTTCTTC | CASRQTGDGWEQFF | TRBV11-2 | 14 | - | TRBD1 | TRBJ2-1
TGTGCCAGCAGCAAATATATGGAAATGGACACTGAAGCTTTCTTT | CASSKYMEMDTEAFF | TRBV7-6 | 15 | - | - | TRBJ1-1
TGTGCCAGCAGCCCTAGGACCCGGAAAACGGAACGCACTGAAGCTTTCTTT | CASSPRTRKTERTEAFF | TRBV7-4 | 17 | - | - | TRBJ1-1
TGTGCCAGCAGTTGGCGACAGGGTTCTGGGGCCAACGTCCTGACTTTC | CASSWRQGSGANVLTF | TRBV27 | 16 | - | TRBD1 | TRBJ2-6
TGCAGTGCTAGAGATCGGGGGACTAGAAGAGAGACCCAGTACTTC | CSARDRGTRRETQYF | TRBV20-1 | 15 | few | TRBD2 | TRBJ2-5
TGTGCCAGCAGCTTAGTTACTAGCGGGGTGAACACCGGGGAGCTGTTTTTT | CASSLVTSGVNTGELFF | TRBV7-6 | 17 | many | TRBD2 | TRBJ2-2
TGCAGCGTGCCCAGGGTGGAAGGCTACACCTTC | CSVPRVEGYTF | TRBV29-1 | 11 | - | - | TRBJ1-2